The next 18 T cell receptor beta chains were all read from a single sample in a study of regulatory T cells in long-lasting Graves disease. Time point noted: newly diagnosed GD, antithyroid drugs for less than 3 months. RNA from PBMCs was the source of the TCR library. In building TCR beta libraries, iRepertoire HTBI primers were used together with Arm-PCR of CDR3 regions. MiXCR, applied by TCRdb to the multiplex PCR reads, yields one record per CDR3 protein. Of 300,000 to 400,000 distinct CDR3 sequences in the sample, over 15% were seen once. Source: peripheral blood mononuclear cells (PBMCs), taken at new diagnosis, from a patient treated with antithyroid drugs. Receptors originate from a female donor with Graves disease.

The chain has TRBV10-3 and TRBJ2-7, with D possibly TRBD1 on 6 matching bases. The V end lost 10 bases, the J end lost 4 bases, and 17 bases lay between the germline ends. The CDR3 covers 13 residues. The germline V gene encodes CDR1 ENHRY and CDR2 SYGVKD. CDR3 DNA: TGTGCCACCGGGACAAACTACTATTACGAGCAGTACTTC. Translation: CATGTNYYYEQYF.

This clonotype was counted a few times. The V call is TRBV5-4, the J call TRBJ2-2; TRBD1 might be the D (6 bases). Germline-derived CDR1 and CDR2 are SGHNT and YYREEE (reference sequence). The CDR3 extends over 13 amino acids. V was cut by 2 bases and J by 7 bases, with 9 bases left in between. CDR3 sequence reads: CASSFTGRGELFF. CDR3 sequence (DNA): TGTGCCAGCAGCTTCACAGGGCGCGGGGAGCTGTTTTTT.

The table lists this clonotype with a few counts. A junction boundary mismatches the germline segment, possibly from a read error. J is TRBJ1-1 and V is TRBV6-5; a weak D match, TRBD1 (6 bases). Germline V gene sequence: CDR1 MNHEY, CDR2 SVGAGI. The CDR3 covers 16 residues. The CDR3 DNA follows: TGTGCCAGCAGTTACGACCCACCGGGGGGCAACACTGAAGCCTTCTTT. It specifies CASSYDPPGGNTEAFF.

Ten or more counts support this clonotype. The chain uses TRBV14 and TRBJ1-6; D is unresolved. The CDR3 spans 15 residues. CDR1 and CDR2 (germline): SGHDN, FVKESK. Trimming pared 4 bases from V and 6 bases from J, leaving 13 bases between. The CDR3: CASSLRTRVNSPLHF. The CDR3 DNA reads as TGTGCCAGCAGCCTAAGGACGAGAGTTAATTCACCCCTCCACTTT.

The chain recombines TRBV20-1 with TRBJ2-5; no definite D call. The germline CDR1 and CDR2 sequences are DFQATT and SNEGSKA (reference sequence). There are 11 residues in the CDR3. The V end was cut by 3 bases, the J end by 4 bases, with 6 bases between. Written as DNA, the CDR3 is TGCAGTGCTAGCCCGGGAGAGACCCAGTACTTC. Translating gives CSASPGETQYF.

In its sample, this clonotype was seen a few times. The chain uses TRBV28 and TRBJ1-1; tentative D call: TRBD1 (5 bases). From germline, CDR1 is MDHEN and CDR2 SYDVKM. The length of the CDR3 is 14 residues. The V end was cut by 5 bases, the J end by 3 bases, with 13 bases between. The CDR3 nucleotides are TGTGCCAGCAGTCCGCGTAGGGACTACACTGAAGCTTTCTTT. Translated: CASSPRRDYTEAFF.

This chain uses TRBV28 with TRBJ2-6, with no clear D. Germline V gene lookup returns CDR1 MDHEN and CDR2 SYDVKM. Trimming took 6 bases from V and 2 from J, leaving 11 bases between them. The CDR3 is 15 residues long. CDR3 region: CASSLLRPGANVLTF. CDR3 nucleotides: TGTGCCAGCAGCTTGCTCAGGCCTGGGGCCAACGTCCTGACTTTC.

In its sample, this clonotype was seen many times. The rearrangement links TRBV3-1 to TRBJ2-7, with TRBD2 identical over 10 bases. CDR1 and CDR2 from the germline V gene are LGHDT and YNNKEL (reference sequence). Unmatched junction bases numbered 9, after V lost 1 base and J lost 9 bases. This CDR3 is built from 15 residues. CDR3 sequence (DNA): TGTGCCAGCAGCCAAGTTAATCTAGCGGGAGTAATGCAGTACTTC. Translation: CASSQVNLAGVMQYF.

V gene TRBV28 combines with J gene TRBJ1-5, with 7 bases lining up with TRBD1. V was clipped by 6 bases and J by 4 bases; unmatched bases: 9. CDR1 MDHEN and CDR2 SYDVKM come from the germline V gene. This CDR3 has 15 amino acids. Written as DNA, the CDR3 is TGTGCCAGCAGGGGTTCAGGGGGAGGGAATCAGCCCCAGCATTTT. It codes for CASRGSGGGNQPQHF.

This clonotype was counted many times. V usage is TRBV11-2 and J usage is TRBJ2-1, with no clear D. Germline assignment: CDR1 SGHAT and CDR2 FQNNGV. V was cut by 2 bases and J by 4 bases, with 9 bases left in between. The CDR3 extends over 14 amino acids. The chain's CDR3 is CASSLSDSYNEQFF. CDR3 in DNA: TGTGCCAGCAGCTTAAGTGACTCATACAATGAGCAGTTCTTC.

This clonotype showed up just a few times. The V gene is TRBV5-1, the J gene TRBJ1-4; D is unresolved. The germline CDR1 and CDR2 sequences are SGHRS and YFSETQ. The CDR3 length is 14 residues. The ends were cut back, 0 bases at V and 0 bases at J, with 3 bases in the middle. The CDR3: CASSLESTNEKLFF. CDR3 DNA: TGCGCCAGCAGCTTGGAGTCAACTAATGAAAAACTGTTTTTT.

This clonotype occurred many times. The genes are TRBV27 and TRBJ1-4; D ambiguous. V was cut by 6 bases and J by 6 bases, with 11 bases left in between. Germline V gene lookup returns CDR1 MNHEY and CDR2 SMNVEV (reference sequence). The CDR3 has 13 residues. DNA of the CDR3: TGTGCCAGCAGCCGAGAAGTGGATGAAAAACTGTTTTTT. This encodes CASSREVDEKLFF.

This clonotype occurred many times. The chain employs TRBV6-5 and TRBJ2-7; no firm D call. V was shortened by 2 bases and J by 2 bases, with 10 bases between the two germline ends. The germline V gene encodes CDR1 MNHEY and CDR2 SVGAGI. The CDR3 contains 14 residues. This CDR3 reads CASSYQIRAYEQYF. The CDR3, as DNA: TGTGCCAGCAGTTACCAGATACGGGCCTACGAGCAGTACTTC.

This clonotype was detected only a few times. This chain joins TRBV6-1 and TRBJ1-5; D unresolved. V lost 8 bases, J lost 7 bases, and 15 bases lay in between. CDR1 MNHNS and CDR2 SASEGT come from the germline V gene. The CDR3 length is 13 residues. In DNA form, the CDR3 reads TGTGCCAGCCGGGGTCCGAACGTACAGCCCCAGCATTTT. This sequence encodes CASRGPNVQPQHF.

This clonotype was observed at least ten times. The chain is built from TRBV28 and TRBJ2-3; 8 bases align to TRBD2. The CDR3 has 15 amino acids. Trimming cost V 4 bases and J 1 base; bases outside gene matches: 4. Germline values: CDR1 MDHEN, CDR2 SYDVKM. CDR3 bases: TGTGCCAGCAGTTCCCGACTAGCGCGCACAGATACGCAGTATTTT. Translation: CASSSRLARTDTQYF.

Many counts were recorded for this clonotype. The genes are TRBV19 and TRBJ2-2; D not certain. Germline V lookup: CDR1 LNHDA, CDR2 SQIVND (reference sequence). CDR3 size: 16 residues. Trimming pared 2 bases from V and 0 bases from J, leaving 10 bases between. The CDR3 here is CASSIRARSNTGELFF. The CDR3 coding sequence is TGTGCCAGTAGTATAAGGGCCAGGTCGAACACCGGGGAGCTGTTTTTT.

The J gene is TRBJ1-2, the V gene TRBV14; D gene uncertain. Trimming pared 1 base from V and 5 bases from J, leaving 14 bases between. CDR1 and CDR2 from the germline V gene are SGHDN and FVKESK. CDR3 length: 15 amino acids. For the CDR3, the DNA is TGTGCCAGCAGCCAAGTCTTAGGTACCCTATATGGCTACACCTTC. This gives the protein CASSQVLGTLYGYTF.

This clonotype was seen at least ten times. V is TRBV6-1 and J is TRBJ1-5, with D possibly matching TRBD1 (5 bases). Trimming pared 5 bases from V and 6 bases from J, leaving 14 bases between. Germline V gene data show CDR1 as MNHNS and CDR2 as SASEGT. CDR3 length equals 14 residues. In DNA, the CDR3 is TGTGCCAGCAGTCTGGGGCAGGACTCTCAGCCCCAGCATTTT. It yields the protein CASSLGQDSQPQHF.